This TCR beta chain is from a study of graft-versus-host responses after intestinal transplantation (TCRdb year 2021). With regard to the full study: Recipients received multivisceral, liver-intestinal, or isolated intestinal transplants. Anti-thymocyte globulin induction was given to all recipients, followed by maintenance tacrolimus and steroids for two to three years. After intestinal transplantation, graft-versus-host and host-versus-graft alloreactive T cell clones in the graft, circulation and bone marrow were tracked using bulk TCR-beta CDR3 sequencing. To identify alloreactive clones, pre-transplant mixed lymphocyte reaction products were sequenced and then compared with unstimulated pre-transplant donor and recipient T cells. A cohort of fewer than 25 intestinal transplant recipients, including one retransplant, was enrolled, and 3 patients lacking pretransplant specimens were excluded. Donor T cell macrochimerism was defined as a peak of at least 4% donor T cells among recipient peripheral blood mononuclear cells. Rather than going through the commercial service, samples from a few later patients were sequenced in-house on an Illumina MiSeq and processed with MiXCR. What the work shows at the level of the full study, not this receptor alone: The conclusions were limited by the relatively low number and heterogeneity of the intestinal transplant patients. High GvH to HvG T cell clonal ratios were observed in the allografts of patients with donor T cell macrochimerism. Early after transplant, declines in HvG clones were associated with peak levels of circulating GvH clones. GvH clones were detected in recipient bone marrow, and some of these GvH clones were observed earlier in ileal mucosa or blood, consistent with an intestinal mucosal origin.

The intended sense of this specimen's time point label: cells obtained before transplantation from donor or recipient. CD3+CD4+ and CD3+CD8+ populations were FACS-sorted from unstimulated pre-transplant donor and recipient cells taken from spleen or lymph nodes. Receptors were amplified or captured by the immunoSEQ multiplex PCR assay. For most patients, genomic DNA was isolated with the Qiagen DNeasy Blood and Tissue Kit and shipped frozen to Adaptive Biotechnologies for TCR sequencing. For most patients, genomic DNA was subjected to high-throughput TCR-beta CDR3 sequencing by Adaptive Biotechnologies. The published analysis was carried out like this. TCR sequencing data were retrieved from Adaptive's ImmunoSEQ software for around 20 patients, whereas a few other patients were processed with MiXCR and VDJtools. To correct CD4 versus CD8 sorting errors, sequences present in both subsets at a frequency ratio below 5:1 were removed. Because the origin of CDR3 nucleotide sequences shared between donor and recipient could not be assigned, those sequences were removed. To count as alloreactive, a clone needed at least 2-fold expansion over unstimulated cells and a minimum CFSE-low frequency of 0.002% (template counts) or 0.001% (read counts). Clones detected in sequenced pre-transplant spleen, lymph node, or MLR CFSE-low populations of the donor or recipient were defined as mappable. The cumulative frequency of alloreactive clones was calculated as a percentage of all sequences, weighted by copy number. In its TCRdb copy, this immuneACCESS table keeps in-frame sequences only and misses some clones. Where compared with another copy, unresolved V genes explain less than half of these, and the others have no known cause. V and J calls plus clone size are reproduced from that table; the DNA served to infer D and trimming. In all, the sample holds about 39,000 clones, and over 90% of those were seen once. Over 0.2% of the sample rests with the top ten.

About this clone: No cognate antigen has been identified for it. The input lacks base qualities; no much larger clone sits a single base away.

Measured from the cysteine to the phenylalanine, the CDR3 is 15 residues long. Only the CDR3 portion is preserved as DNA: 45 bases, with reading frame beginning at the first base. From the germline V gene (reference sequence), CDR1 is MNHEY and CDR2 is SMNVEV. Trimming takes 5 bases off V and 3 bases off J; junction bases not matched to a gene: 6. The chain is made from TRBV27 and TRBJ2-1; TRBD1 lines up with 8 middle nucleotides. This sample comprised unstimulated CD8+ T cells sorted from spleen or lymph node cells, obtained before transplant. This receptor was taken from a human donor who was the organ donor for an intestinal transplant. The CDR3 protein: CASSPQGAGYNEQFF. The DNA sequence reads TGTGCCAGCAGTCCTCAGGGGGCGGGCTACAATGAGCAGTTCTTC.